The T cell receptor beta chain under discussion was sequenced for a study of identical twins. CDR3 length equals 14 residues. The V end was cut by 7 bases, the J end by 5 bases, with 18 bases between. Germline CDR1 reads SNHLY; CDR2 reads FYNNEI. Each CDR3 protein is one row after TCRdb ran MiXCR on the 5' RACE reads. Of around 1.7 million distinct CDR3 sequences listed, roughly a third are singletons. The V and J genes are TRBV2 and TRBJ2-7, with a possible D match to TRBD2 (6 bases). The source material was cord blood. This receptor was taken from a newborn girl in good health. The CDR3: CASTRDLGRDEQYF. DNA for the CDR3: TGTGCCAGCACCCGGGACTTAGGGCGAGACGAGCAGTACTTC.